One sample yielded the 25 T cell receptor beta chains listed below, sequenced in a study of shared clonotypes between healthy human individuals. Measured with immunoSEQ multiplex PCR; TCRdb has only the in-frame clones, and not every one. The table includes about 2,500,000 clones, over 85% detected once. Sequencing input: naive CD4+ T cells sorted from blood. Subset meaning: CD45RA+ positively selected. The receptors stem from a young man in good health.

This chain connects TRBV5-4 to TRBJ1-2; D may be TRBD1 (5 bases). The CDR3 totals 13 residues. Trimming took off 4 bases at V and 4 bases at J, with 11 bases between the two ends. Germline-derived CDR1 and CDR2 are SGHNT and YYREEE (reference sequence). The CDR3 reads CASSPRGTYGYTF. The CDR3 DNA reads TGTGCCAGCAGCCCACGGGGGACCTATGGCTACACCTTC.

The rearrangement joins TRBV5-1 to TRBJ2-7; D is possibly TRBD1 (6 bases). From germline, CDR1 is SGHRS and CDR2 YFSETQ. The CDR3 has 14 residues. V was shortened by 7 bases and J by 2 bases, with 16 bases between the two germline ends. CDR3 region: CASGLRTGTYEQYF. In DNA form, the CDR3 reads TGCGCCAGCGGTCTTCGTACAGGGACCTACGAGCAGTACTTC.

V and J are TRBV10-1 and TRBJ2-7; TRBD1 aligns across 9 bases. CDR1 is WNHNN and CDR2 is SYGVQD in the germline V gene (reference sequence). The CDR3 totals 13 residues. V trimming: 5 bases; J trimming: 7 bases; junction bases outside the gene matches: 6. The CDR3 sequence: CASSRRTGEEQYF. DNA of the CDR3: TGCGCCAGCAGTAGACGGACAGGGGAAGAGCAGTACTTC.

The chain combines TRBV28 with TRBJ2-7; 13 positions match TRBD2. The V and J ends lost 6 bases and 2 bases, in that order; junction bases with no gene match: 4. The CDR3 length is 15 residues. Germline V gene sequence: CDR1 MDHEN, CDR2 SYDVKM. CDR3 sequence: CASSLGLAGAYEQYF. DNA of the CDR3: TGTGCCAGCAGCCTAGGACTAGCGGGGGCCTACGAGCAGTACTTC.

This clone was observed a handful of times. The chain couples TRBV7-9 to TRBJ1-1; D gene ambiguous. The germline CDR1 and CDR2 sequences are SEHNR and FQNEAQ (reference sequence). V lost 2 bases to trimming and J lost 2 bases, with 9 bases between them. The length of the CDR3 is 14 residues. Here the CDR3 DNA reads TGTGCCAGCAGCTTAAAGGCCCTAAACACTGAAGCTTTCTTT. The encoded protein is CASSLKALNTEAFF.

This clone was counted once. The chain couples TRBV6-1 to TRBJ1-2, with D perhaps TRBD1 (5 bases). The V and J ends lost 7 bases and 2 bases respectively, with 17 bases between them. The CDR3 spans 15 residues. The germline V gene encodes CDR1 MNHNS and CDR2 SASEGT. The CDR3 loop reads CASIGGAALNYGYTF. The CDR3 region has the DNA TGTGCCAGCATTGGAGGGGCCGCGCTGAACTATGGCTACACCTTC.

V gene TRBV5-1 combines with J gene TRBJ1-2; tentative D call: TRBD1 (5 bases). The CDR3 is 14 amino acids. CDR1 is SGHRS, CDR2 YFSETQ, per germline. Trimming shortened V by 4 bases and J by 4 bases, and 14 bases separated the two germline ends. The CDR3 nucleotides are TGCGCCAGCAGCCAAGGGCAGGGCACCTATGGCTACACCTTC. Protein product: CASSQGQGTYGYTF.

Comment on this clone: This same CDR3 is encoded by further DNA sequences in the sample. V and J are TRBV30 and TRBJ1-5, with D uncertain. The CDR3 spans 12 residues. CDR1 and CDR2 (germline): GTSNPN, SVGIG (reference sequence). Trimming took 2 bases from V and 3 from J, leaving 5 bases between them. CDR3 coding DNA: TGTGCCTGGAGTTCACCCAATCAGCCCCAGCATTTT. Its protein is CAWSSPNQPQHF.

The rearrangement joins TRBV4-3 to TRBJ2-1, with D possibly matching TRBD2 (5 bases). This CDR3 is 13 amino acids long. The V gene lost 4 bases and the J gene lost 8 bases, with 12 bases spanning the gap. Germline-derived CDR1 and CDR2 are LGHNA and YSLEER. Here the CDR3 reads CASSPVGKDEQFF. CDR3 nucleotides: TGCGCCAGCAGCCCCGTCGGGAAAGATGAGCAGTTCTTC.

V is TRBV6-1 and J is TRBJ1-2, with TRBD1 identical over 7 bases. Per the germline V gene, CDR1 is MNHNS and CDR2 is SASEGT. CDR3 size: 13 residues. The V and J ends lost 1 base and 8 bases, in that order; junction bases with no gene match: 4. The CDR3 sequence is CASSEGQGWGYTF. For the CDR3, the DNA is TGTGCCAGCAGTGAAGGACAGGGTTGGGGCTACACCTTC.

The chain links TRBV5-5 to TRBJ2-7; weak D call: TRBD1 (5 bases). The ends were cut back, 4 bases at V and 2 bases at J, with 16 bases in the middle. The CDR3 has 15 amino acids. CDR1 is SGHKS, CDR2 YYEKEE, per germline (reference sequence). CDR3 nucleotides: TGTGCCAGCAGCACGAATCCGACAGTAACCTACGAGCAGTACTTC. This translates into CASSTNPTVTYEQYF.

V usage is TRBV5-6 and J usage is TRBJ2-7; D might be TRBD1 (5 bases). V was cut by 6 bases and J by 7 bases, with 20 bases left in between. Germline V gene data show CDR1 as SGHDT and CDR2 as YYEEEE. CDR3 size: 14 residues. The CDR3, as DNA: TGTGCCAGCACCCTACAGGCACTCCTTATAGAGCAGTACTTC. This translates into CASTLQALLIEQYF.

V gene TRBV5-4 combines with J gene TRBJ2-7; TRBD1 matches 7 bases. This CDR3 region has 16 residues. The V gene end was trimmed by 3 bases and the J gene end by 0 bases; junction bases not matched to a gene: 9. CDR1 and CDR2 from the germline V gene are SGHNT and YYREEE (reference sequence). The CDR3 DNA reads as TGTGCCAGCAGCTCCGGCCAGGGGGTTATCTCCTACGAGCAGTACTTC. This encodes CASSSGQGVISYEQYF. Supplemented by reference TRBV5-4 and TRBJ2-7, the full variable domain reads ETGVTQSPTHLIKTRGQQVTLRCSSQSGHNTVSWYQQALGQGPQFIFQYYREEENGRGNFPPRFSGLQFPNYSSELNVNALELDDSALYLCASSSGQGVISYEQYFGPGTRLTVT.

The CDR3 region has the DNA TGTGCCAGCAGTGAAAAAGCGGCTAGGGAGGCCAAAAACATTCAGTACTTC. It encodes CASSEKAAREAKNIQYF. This chain links TRBV6-1 with TRBJ2-4, with a weak D call TRBD2 (5 bases). Germline V CDR1 and CDR2: MNHNS, SASEGT. The CDR3 totals 17 residues. Trimming shortened V by 2 bases and J by 1 base, and 15 bases separated the two germline ends.

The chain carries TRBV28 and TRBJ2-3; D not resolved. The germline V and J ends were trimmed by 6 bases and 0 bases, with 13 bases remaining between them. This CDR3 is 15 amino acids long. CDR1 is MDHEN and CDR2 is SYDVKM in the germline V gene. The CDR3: CASSPRNPSTDTQYF. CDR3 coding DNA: TGTGCCAGCAGCCCGAGGAATCCTAGCACAGATACGCAGTATTTT.

The chain's CDR3 is CASSEWLAGVETQYF. CDR3 DNA: TGTGCCAGCAGTGAATGGTTAGCGGGAGTTGAGACCCAGTACTTC. The chain carries TRBV25-1 and TRBJ2-5, with 9 positions matching TRBD2. CDR3 length: 15 amino acids. CDR1 MGHDK and CDR2 SYGVNS come from the germline V gene. With 1 base clipped from V and 5 bases from J, the junction kept 5 bases outside the gene matches.

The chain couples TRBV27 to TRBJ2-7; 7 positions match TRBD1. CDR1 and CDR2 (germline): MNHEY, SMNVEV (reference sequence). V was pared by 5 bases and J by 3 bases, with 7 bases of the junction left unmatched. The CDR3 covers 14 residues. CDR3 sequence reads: CASSTRTGRYEQYF. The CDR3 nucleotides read TGTGCCAGCAGTACACGGACAGGTCGCTACGAGCAGTACTTC.

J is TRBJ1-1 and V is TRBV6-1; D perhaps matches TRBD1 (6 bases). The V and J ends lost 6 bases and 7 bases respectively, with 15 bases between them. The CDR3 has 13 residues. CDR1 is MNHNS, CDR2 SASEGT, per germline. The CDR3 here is CASRFSGVIEAFF. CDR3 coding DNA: TGTGCCAGCAGGTTCTCAGGGGTTATTGAAGCTTTCTTT.

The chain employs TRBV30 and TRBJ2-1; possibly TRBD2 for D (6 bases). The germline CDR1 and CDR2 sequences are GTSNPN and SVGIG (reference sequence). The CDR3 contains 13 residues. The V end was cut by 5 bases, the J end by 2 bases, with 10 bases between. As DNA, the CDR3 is TGTGCCTGGGCGACTAGTACCTACAATGAGCAGTTCTTC. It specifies CAWATSTYNEQFF.

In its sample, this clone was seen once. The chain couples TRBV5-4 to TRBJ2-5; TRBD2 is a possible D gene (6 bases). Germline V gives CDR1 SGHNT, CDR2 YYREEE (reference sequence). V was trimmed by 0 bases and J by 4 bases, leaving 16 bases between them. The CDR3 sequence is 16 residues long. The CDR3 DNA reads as TGTGCCAGCAGCTTGGGCGGGACCCCTATGGGAGAGACCCAGTACTTC. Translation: CASSLGGTPMGETQYF.

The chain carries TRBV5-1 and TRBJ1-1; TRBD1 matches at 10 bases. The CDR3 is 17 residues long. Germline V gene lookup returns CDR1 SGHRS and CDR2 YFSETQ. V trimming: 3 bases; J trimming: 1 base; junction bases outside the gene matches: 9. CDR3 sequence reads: CASSWSGQGPQNTEAFF. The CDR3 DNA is TGCGCCAGCAGCTGGTCGGGACAGGGGCCGCAGAACACTGAAGCTTTCTTT.

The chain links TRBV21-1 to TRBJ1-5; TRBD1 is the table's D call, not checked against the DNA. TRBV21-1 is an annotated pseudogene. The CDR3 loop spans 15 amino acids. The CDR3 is CASSKGVGGNQPQHF. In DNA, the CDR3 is TGTGCCAGCAGCAAAGGGGTAGGGGGCAATCAGCCCCAGCATTTT.

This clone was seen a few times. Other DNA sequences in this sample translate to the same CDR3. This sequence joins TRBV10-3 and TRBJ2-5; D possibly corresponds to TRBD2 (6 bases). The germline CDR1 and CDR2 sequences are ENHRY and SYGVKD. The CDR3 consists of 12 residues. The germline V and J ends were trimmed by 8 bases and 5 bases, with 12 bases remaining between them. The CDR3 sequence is CAISRGGETQYF. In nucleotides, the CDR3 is TGTGCCATCTCCCGAGGAGGGGAGACCCAGTACTTC.

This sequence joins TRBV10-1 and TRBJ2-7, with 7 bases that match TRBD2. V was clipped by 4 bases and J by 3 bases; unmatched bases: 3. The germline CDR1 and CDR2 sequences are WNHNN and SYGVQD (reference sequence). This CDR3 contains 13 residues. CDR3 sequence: CASSGASGYEQYF. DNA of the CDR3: TGCGCCAGCAGTGGGGCTAGCGGCTACGAGCAGTACTTC.

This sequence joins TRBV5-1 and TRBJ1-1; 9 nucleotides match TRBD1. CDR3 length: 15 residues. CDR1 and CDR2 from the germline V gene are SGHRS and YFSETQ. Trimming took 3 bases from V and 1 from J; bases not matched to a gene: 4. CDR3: CASSSADRGNTEAFF. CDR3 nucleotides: TGCGCCAGCAGCTCGGCGGACAGGGGGAACACTGAAGCTTTCTTT.